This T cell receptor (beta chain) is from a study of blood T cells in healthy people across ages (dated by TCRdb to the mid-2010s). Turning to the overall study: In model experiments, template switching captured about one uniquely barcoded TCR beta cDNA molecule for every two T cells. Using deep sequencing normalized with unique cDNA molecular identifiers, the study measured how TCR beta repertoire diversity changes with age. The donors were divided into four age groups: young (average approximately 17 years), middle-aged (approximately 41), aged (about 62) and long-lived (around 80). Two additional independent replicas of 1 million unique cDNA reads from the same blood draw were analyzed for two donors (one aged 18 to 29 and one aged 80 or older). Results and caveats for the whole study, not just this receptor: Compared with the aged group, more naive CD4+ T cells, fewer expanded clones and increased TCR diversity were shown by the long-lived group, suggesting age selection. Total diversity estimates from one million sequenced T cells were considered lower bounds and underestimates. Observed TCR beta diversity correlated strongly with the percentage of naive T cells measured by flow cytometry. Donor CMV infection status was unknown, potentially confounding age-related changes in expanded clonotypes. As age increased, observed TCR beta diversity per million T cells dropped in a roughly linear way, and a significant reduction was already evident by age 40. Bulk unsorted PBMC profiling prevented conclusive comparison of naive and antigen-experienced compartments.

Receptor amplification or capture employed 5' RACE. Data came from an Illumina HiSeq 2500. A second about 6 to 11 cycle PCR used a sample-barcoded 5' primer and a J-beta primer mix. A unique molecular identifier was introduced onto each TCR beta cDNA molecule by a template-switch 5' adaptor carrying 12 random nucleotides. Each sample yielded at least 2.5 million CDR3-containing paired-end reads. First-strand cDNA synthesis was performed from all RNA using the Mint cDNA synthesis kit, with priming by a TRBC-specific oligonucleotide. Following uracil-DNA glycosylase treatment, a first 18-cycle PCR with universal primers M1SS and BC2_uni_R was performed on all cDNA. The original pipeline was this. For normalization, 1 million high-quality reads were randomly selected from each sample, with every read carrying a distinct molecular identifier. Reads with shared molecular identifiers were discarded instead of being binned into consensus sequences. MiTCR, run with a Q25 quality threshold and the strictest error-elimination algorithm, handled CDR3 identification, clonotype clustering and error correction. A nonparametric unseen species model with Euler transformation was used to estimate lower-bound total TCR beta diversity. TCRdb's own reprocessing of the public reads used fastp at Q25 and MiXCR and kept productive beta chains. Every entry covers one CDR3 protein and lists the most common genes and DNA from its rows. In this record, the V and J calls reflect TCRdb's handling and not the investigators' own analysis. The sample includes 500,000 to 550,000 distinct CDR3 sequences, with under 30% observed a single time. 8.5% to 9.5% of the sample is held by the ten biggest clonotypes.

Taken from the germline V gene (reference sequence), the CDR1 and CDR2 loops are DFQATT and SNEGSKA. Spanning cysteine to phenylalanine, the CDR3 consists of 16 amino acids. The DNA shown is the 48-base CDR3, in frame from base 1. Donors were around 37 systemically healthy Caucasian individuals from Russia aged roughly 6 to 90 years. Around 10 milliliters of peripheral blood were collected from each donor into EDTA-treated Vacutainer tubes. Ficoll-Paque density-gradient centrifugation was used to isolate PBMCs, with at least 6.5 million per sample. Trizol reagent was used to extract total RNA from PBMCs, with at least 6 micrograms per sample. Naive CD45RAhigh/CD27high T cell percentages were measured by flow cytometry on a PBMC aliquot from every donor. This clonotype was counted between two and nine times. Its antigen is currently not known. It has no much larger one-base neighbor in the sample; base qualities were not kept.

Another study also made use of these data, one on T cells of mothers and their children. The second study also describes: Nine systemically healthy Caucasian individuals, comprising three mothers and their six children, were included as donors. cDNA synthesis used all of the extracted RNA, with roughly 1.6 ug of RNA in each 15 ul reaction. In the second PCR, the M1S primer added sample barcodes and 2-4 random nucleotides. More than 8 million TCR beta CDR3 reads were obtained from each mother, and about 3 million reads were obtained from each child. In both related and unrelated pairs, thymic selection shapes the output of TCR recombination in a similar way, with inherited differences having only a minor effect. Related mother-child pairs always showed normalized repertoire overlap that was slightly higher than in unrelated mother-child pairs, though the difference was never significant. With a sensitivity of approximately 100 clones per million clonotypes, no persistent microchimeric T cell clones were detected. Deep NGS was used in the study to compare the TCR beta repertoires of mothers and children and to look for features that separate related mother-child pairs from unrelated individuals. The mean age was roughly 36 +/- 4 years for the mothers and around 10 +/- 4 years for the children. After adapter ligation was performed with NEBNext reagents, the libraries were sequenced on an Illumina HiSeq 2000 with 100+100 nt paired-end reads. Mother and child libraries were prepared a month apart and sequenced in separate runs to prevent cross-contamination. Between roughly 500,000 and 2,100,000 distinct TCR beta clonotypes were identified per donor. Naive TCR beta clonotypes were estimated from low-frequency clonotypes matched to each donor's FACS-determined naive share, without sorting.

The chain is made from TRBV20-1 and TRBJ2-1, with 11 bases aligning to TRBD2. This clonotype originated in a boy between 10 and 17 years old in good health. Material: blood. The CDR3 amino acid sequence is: CTVLAGALSSYNEQFF. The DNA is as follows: TGCACGGTACTAGCGGGGGCCCTCAGCTCCTACAATGAGCAGTTCTTC.